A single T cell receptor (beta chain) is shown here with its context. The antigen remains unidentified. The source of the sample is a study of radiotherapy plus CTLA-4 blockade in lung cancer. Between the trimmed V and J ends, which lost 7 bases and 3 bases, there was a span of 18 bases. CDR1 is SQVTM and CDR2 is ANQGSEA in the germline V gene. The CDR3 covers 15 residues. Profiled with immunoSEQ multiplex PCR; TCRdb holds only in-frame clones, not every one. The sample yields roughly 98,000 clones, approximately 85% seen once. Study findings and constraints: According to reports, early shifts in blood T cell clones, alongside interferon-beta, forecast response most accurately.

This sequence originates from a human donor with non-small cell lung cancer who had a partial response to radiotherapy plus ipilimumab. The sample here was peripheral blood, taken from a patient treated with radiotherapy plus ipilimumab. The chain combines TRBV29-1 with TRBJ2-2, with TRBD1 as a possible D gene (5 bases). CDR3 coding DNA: TGCAGCGCTACCCAGAACAGGATAGACACCGGGGAGCTGTTTTTT. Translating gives CSATQNRIDTGELFF.